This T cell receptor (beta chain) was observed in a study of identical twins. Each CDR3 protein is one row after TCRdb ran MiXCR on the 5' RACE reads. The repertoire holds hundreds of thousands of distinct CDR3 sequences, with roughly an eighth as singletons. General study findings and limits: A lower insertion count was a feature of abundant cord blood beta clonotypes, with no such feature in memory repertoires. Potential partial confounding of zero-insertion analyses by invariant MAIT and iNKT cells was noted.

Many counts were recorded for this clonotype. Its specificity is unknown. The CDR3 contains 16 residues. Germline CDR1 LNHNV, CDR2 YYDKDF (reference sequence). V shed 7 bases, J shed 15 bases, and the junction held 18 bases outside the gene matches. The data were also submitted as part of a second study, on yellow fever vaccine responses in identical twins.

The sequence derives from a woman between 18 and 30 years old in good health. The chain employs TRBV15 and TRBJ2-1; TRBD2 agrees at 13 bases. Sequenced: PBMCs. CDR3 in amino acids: CATTGGFEGLAGRLFF. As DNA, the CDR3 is TGTGCCACCACCGGGGGGTTTGAGGGACTAGCGGGAAGGTTGTTCTTC.